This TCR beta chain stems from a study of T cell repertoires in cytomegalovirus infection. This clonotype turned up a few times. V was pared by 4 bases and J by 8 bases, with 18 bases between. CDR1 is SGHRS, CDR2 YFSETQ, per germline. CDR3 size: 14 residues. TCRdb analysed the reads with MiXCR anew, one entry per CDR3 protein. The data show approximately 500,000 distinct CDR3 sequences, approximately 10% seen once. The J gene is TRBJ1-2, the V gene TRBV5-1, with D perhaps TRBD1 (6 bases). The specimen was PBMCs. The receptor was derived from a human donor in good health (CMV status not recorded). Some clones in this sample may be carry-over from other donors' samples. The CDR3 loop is CASSPPLGGGGYTF. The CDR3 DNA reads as TGCGCCAGCAGCCCCCCCCTCGGGGGCGGCGGCTACACCTTC.